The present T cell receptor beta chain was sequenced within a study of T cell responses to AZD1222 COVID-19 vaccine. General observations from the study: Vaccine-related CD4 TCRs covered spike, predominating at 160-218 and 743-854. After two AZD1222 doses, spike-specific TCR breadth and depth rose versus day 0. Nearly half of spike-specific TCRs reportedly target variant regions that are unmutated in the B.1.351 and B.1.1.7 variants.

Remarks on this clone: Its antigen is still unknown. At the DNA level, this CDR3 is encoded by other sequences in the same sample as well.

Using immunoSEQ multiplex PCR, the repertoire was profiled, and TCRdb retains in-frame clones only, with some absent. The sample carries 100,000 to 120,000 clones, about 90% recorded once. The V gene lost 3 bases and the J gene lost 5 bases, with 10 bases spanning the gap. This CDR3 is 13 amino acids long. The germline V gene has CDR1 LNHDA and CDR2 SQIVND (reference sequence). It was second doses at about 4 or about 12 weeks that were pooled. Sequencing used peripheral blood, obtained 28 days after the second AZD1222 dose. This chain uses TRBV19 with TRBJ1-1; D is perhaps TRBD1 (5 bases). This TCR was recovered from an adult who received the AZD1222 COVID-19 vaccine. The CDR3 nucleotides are TGTGCCAGTAGTATTGGGGGAAGTACTGAAGCTTTCTTT. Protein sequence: CASSIGGSTEAFF.